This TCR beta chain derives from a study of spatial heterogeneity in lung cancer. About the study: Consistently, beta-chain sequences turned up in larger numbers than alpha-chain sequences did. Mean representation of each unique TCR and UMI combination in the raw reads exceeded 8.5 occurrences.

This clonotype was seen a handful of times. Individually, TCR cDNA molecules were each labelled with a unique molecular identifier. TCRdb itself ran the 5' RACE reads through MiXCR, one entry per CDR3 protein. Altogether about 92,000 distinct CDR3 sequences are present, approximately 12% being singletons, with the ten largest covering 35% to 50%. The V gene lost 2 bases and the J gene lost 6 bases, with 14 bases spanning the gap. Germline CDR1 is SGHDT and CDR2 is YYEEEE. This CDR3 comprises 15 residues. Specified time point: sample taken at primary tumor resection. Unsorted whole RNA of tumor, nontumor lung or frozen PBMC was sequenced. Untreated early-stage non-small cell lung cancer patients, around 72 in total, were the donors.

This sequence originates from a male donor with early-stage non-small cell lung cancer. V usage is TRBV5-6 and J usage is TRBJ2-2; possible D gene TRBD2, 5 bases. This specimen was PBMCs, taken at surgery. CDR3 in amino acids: CASSLGLADAGELFF. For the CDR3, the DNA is TGTGCCAGCAGCTTAGGCCTAGCCGACGCCGGGGAGCTGTTTTTT. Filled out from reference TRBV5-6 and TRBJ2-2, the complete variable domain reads DAGVTQSPTHLIKTRGQQVTLRCSPKSGHDTVSWYQQALGQGPQFIFQYYEEEERQRGNFPDRFSGHQFPNYSSELNVNALLLGDSALYLCASSLGLADAGELFFGEGSRLTVL.